The sequence of this T cell receptor (beta chain) was determined in a study of CD8+CD57+ T cells in acquired aplastic anemia. Study-wide context: Sorting CD4+ and CD8+ cells gave DNA averaging approximately 3 ug.

This CDR3 spans 14 amino acids. From germline, CDR1 is SGHAT and CDR2 FQNNGV. The J segment lost 9 bases and the V segment lost 0 bases, leaving 8 bases of the junction unmatched. All sequencing subjects had displayed CD8+CD57+ cell expansion on flow cytometry. Acquired aplastic anemia of severe grade affected all patients. The blood sampling took place in patients who had so far received no therapy. Notes on the study in general: In common between the patients and the controls were around 30 CD8+ CDR3 sequences.

Profiling of TCR beta VDJ combinations and CDR3 sequences used genomic DNA as template. TCRdb used MiXCR to reprocess the reads, holding one entry per CDR3 protein. The table records under 250,000 distinct CDR3 sequences, 55% to 65% of them present only once. Remarks on this clonotype: The antigen is undetermined.

The receptor was isolated from a human donor with aplastic anemia. This chain uses TRBV11-2 with TRBJ2-7; TRBD1 matches 7 bases. The sample consisted of sorted CD4+, CD8+, or CD8+CD57+ T cells (not recorded which) from PBMCs. Here the CDR3 DNA reads TGTGCCAGCAGCTTAGAAACAGGGGTTAGTGGGCAGTACTTC. Translation: CASSLETGVSGQYF.